The entry below describes one T cell receptor beta chain. What it binds is unknown. The sample comes from a study of siplizumab effects on memory and regulatory T cells. Generated by immunoSEQ multiplex PCR, the TCRdb table keeps only in-frame clones and is missing some. The data hold about 100,000 clones, with about 91% observed a single time. V was pared by 0 bases and J by 0 bases, with 10 bases between. The CDR3 loop spans 16 amino acids. CDR1 is SGDLS, CDR2 YYNGEE, per germline. Whole-study results and caveats: Roughly 80-97% of dividing CD4+ or CD8+ clones were without an attributable naive or memory phenotype. Memory cells seemed less diverse than naive T cells, which seemed major alloresponse contributors. Researchers could map only a minor fraction of alloreactive clones to unstimulated subsets. Alloreactive CD4+ clones that could be mapped were on average roughly 69% Treg-derived with siplizumab, against 25% to 30% in controls.

The sequence was collected from a human donor in good health. The sequenced sample consisted of Tregs sorted from blood. This chain joins TRBV9 and TRBJ2-1; D gene uncertain. The CDR3 is CASSVAARLSYNEQFF. The CDR3 DNA follows: TGTGCCAGCAGCGTAGCAGCCAGACTCTCCTACAATGAGCAGTTCTTC.